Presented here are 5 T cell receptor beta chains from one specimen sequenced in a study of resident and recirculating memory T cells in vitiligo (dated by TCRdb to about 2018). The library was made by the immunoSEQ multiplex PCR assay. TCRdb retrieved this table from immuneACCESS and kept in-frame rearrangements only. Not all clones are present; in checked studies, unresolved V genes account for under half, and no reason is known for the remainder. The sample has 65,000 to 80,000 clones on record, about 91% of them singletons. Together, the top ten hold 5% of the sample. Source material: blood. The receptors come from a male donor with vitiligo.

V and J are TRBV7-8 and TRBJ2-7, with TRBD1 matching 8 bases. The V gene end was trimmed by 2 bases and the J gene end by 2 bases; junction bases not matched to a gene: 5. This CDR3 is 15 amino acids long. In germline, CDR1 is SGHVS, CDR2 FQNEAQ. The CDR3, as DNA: TGTGCCAGCAGCTTAAGACAGGGGTTTGCCTACGAGCAGTACTTC. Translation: CASSLRQGFAYEQYF.

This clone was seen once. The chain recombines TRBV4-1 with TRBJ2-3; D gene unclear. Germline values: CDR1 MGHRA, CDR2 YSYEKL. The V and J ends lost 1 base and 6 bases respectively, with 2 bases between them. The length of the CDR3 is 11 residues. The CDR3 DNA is TGCGCCAGCAGCCAAGCGGATACGCAGTATTTT. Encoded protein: CASSQADTQYF.

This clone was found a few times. The CDR3 DNA sequence: TGTGCCAGCAGTTTCCATTCCCAAGAGACCCAGTACTTC. Its translation is CASSFHSQETQYF. V gene TRBV7-9 combines with J gene TRBJ2-5; D is uncertain. Trimming pared 6 bases from V and 1 base from J, leaving 9 bases between. The CDR3 extends over 13 amino acids. The germline gives CDR1 SEHNR, CDR2 FQNEAQ (reference sequence).

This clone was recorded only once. The CDR3 bases are TGTGCCAGCAGCCTACTGCTCTCTGGGGCCAACGTCCTGACTTTC. Translation gives CASSLLLSGANVLTF. The chain recombines TRBV28 with TRBJ2-6; no reliable D call. This CDR3 contains 15 residues. Between the trimmed V and J ends, which lost 6 bases and 0 bases, there was a span of 9 bases. Per germline, CDR1 MDHEN and CDR2 SYDVKM.

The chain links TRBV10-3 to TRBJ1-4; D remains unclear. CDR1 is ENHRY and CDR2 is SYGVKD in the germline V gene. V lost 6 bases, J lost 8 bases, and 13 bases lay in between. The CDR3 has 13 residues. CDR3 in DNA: TGTGCCATCAGCCCAGAAAGAGGGGAAAAACTGTTTTTT. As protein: CAISPERGEKLFF.